Following are 11 T cell receptor beta chains from one sample sequenced in a study of blood T cell repertoires in COVID-19. The method was immunoSEQ multiplex PCR; TCRdb's version includes in-frame clones alone and lacks a portion of them. Among roughly 230,000 clones, 83% were seen once, and the ten largest hold more than 5.5%. The specimen was peripheral blood. The receptor set was obtained from a human donor in a cohort sampled during active COVID-19.

The V gene is TRBV7-9, the J gene TRBJ1-2; 11 bases map to TRBD1. Trimming cost V 4 bases and J 8 bases; bases outside gene matches: 9. The CDR3 has 15 residues. Germline V gene data show CDR1 as SEHNR and CDR2 as FQNEAQ (reference sequence). CDR3 nucleotides: TGTGCCAGCAGCTCCGGACAGGGGGCGAGGGAGGGCTACACCTTC. Encoded protein: CASSSGQGAREGYTF. Based on the CDR3 plus reference TRBV7-9 and TRBJ1-2, the full variable domain is DTGVSQNPRHKITKRGQNVTFRCDPISEHNRLYWYRQTLGQGPEFLTYFQNEAQLEKSRLLSDRFSAERPKGSFSTLEIQRTEQGDSAMYLCASSSGQGAREGYTFGSGTRLTVV.

The V and J genes are TRBV7-9 and TRBJ1-3, with D tentatively TRBD1 (6 bases). Germline loops: CDR1 SEHNR, CDR2 FQNEAQ (reference sequence). V lost 3 bases to trimming and J lost 0 bases, with 6 bases between them. The CDR3 is 14 amino acids. The chain's CDR3 is CASSLDSSGNTIYF. CDR3 in DNA: TGTGCCAGCAGCTTGGACAGCTCTGGAAACACCATATATTTT.

The chain combines TRBV11-3 with TRBJ2-1, with 8 bases fitting TRBD2. The CDR3 loop spans 17 amino acids. Germline CDR1 and CDR2: SGHNT and YENEEA. Trimming cost V 5 bases and J 0 bases; bases outside gene matches: 9. The CDR3 nucleotides read TGTGCCAGCAGCGGACCCTTCGGGACTAGCTCCTACAATGAGCAGTTCTTC. This translates into CASSGPFGTSSYNEQFF.

V is TRBV14 and J is TRBJ1-6; D is perhaps TRBD1 (5 bases). V lost 2 bases and J lost 6, with 11 bases in between. Per the germline V gene, CDR1 is SGHDN and CDR2 is FVKESK. The CDR3 runs to 15 residues. CDR3 in amino acids: CASSQLGGLNSPLHF. The CDR3 DNA sequence: TGTGCCAGCAGCCAACTCGGGGGACTTAATTCACCCCTCCACTTT.

This sequence joins TRBV29-1 and TRBJ2-6; D is unresolved. Trimming removed 4 bases from V and 0 bases from J, with 10 bases in between. Germline lookup yields CDR1 SQVTM and CDR2 ANQGSEA. The CDR3 is 15 amino acids. CDR3 amino acids: CSVGASSSGANVLTF. The CDR3 DNA follows: TGCAGCGTTGGGGCATCGAGCTCTGGGGCCAACGTCCTGACTTTC.

The gene calls are TRBV6-1 and TRBJ2-1, with 11 bases that match TRBD2. Looked up from germline, CDR1 is MNHNS and CDR2 is SASEGT. V lost 4 bases, J lost 1 base, and 3 bases stayed unmatched. The CDR3 loop spans 16 amino acids. The CDR3 loop is CASSVLAGASYNEQFF. The CDR3 region has the DNA TGTGCCAGCAGTGTACTAGCGGGGGCTTCCTACAATGAGCAGTTCTTC.

This chain links TRBV12-3 or TRBV12-4 with TRBJ2-2; D uncertain. Trimming pared 3 bases from V and 7 bases from J, leaving 6 bases between. CDR3 length: 12 amino acids. The chain's CDR3 is CASSFADGELFF. As DNA, the CDR3 is TGTGCCAGCAGTTTCGCGGACGGGGAGCTGTTTTTT.

Note on this clone: The sample carries other DNA sequences with the same CDR3. The rearrangement joins TRBV19 to TRBJ1-5; 11 bases line up with TRBD1. The CDR3 runs 16 residues. Germline assignment: CDR1 LNHDA and CDR2 SQIVND (reference sequence). V was clipped by 6 bases and J by 5 bases; unmatched bases: 9. CDR3: CASRRRDRGEDQPQHF. CDR3 bases: TGTGCCAGTAGACGGAGGGACAGGGGGGAAGATCAGCCCCAGCATTTT.

This clone occurred once. The V call is TRBV19, the J call TRBJ1-2; possible D gene TRBD1, 5 bases. V shed 3 bases and J shed 0 bases, with 11 bases lying between them. CDR3 size: 15 residues. Germline V CDR1 and CDR2: LNHDA, SQIVND (reference sequence). The CDR3 coding sequence is TGTGCCAGTAGTATGACAGCCTCGGCTAACTATGGCTACACCTTC. Protein sequence: CASSMTASANYGYTF.

This chain links TRBV7-9 with TRBJ2-3; TRBD2 matches at 12 bases. Trimming cost V 7 bases and J 0 bases; bases outside gene matches: 8. Germline values: CDR1 SEHNR, CDR2 FQNEAQ (reference sequence). This CDR3 has 17 amino acids. The CDR3 region has the DNA TGTGCCAGCACTCTTACCGGGACTAGCGGGAGCACAGATACGCAGTATTTT. Protein sequence: CASTLTGTSGSTDTQYF.

This chain connects TRBV27 to TRBJ2-5; TRBD1 might be the D (7 bases). Germline V gene lookup returns CDR1 MNHEY and CDR2 SMNVEV (reference sequence). V was pared by 3 bases and J by 0 bases, with 8 bases between. The CDR3 runs 14 residues. The CDR3 loop reads CASSFRGDQETQYF. The CDR3 DNA sequence: TGTGCCAGCAGTTTCAGGGGGGACCAAGAGACCCAGTACTTC.